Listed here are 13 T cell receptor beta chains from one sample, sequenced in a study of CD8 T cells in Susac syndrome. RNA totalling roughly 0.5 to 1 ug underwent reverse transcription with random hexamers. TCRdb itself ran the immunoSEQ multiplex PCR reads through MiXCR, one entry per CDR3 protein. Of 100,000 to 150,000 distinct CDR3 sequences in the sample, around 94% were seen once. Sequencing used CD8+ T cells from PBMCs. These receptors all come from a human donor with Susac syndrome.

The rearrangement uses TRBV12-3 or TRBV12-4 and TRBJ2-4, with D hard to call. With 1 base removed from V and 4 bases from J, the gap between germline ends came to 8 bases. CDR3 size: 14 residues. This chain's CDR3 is CASSLGGLKNIQYF. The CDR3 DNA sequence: TGTGCCAGCAGTTTAGGGGGTCTAAAAAACATTCAGTACTTC.

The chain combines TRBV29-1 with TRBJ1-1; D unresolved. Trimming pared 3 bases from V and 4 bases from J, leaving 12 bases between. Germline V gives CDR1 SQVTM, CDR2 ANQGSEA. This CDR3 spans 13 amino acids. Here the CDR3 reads CSVDPREGTEAFF. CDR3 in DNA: TGCAGCGTTGATCCCCGGGAAGGCACTGAAGCTTTCTTT.

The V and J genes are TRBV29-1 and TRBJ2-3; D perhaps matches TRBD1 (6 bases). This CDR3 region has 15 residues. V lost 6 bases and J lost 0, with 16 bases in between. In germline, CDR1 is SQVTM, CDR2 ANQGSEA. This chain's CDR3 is CSVRTGQHSTDTQYF. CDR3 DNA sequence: TGCAGCGTCCGCACCGGACAGCACAGCACAGATACGCAGTATTTT.

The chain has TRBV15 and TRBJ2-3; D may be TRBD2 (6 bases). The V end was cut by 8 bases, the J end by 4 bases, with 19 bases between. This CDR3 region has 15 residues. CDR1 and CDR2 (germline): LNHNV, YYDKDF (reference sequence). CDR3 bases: TGTGCCACCGCATCCATCGTAGCGGCCTCAGATACGCAGTATTTT. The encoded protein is CATASIVAASDTQYF.

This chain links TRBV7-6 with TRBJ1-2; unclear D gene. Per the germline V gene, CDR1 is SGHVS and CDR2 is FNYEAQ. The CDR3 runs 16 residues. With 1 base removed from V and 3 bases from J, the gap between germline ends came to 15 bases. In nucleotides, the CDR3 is TGTGCCAGCAGCTTAGAGAGCAGCCGGGTAGACTATGGCTACACCTTC. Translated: CASSLESSRVDYGYTF.

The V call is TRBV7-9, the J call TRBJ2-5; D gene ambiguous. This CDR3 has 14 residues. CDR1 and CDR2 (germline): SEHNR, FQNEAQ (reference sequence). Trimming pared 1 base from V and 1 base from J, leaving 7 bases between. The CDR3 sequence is CASSLEYSQETQYF. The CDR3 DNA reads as TGTGCCAGCAGCTTAGAGTACAGCCAAGAGACCCAGTACTTC.

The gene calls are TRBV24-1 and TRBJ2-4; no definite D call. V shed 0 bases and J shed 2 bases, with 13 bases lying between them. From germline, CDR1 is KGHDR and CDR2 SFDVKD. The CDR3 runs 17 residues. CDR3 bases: TGTGCCACCAGTGATTTGCATTCGGCGGACCCCAAAAACATTCAGTACTTC. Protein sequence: CATSDLHSADPKNIQYF.

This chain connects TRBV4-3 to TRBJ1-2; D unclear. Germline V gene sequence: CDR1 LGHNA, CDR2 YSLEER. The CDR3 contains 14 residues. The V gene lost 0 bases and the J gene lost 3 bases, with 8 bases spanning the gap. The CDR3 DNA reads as TGCGCCAGCAGCCAAGATTGGACGGACTATGGCTACACCTTC. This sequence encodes CASSQDWTDYGYTF.

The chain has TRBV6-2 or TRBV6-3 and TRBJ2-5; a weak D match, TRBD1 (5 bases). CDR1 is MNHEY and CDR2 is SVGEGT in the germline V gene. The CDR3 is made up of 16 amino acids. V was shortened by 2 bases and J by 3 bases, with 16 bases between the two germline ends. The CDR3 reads CASSYPIGHRKETQYF. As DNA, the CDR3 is TGTGCCAGCAGTTACCCCATTGGACACCGAAAAGAGACCCAGTACTTC.

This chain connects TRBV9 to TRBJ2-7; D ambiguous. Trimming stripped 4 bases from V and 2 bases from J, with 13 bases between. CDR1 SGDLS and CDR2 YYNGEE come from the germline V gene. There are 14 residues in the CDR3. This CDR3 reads CASSPKGPPYEQYF. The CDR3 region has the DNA TGTGCCAGCAGCCCCAAAGGGCCTCCCTACGAGCAGTACTTC.

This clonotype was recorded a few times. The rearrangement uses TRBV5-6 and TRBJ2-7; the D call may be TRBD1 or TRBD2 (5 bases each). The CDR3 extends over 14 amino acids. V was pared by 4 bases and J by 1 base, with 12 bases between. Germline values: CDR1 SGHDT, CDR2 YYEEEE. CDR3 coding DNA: TGTGCCAGCAGCCCCGGGGCAGGATCCTACGAGCAGTACTTC. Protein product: CASSPGAGSYEQYF.

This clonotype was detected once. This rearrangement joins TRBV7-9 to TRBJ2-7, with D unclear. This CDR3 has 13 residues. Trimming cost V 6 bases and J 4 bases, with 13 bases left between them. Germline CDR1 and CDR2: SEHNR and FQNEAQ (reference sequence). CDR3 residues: CASSGDLEYEQYF. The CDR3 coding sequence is TGTGCCAGCAGTGGGGATCTAGAATACGAGCAGTACTTC.

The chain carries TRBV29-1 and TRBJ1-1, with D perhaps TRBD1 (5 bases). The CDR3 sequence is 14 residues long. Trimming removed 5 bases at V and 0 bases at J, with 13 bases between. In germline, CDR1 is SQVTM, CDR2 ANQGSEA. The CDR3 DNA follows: TGCAGCGTTCGGGGGGGGAATATGAACACTGAAGCTTTCTTT. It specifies CSVRGGNMNTEAFF.